A single sample is the source of the 10 T cell receptor beta chains below, sequenced in a study of blood T cell repertoires in COVID-19. Produced via immunoSEQ multiplex PCR; TCRdb's table is partial and in-frame only. The table lists 150,000 to 200,000 clones, about 85% of them singletons. The sequencing sample was made of peripheral blood. Source of these receptors: a woman older than 75 in a cohort sampled during active or convalescent COVID-19.

The genes are TRBV28 and TRBJ2-2, with 10 positions matching TRBD2. CDR3 size: 18 residues. CDR1 MDHEN and CDR2 SYDVKM come from the germline V gene. With V trimmed by 4 bases and J by 7 bases, 15 bases remained unmatched. CDR3: CASSYPPGSGGRSGELFF. The CDR3 nucleotides read TGTGCCAGCAGTTATCCCCCAGGTAGCGGGGGGCGGAGCGGGGAGCTGTTTTTT.

The genes are TRBV6-5 and TRBJ1-2, with D possibly matching TRBD1 (6 bases). The germline V and J ends were trimmed by 8 bases and 4 bases, with 8 bases remaining between them. CDR3 length: 11 amino acids. CDR1 is MNHEY and CDR2 is SVGAGI in the germline V gene. CDR3 sequence: CASSDSYGYTF. The CDR3 nucleotides read TGTGCCAGCTCGGACAGCTATGGCTACACCTTC.

This clone was counted at least ten times. This sequence joins TRBV12-3 or TRBV12-4 and TRBJ2-7; 7 bases agree with TRBD1. The CDR3 length is 11 residues. The CDR3 loop reads CARTGAYEQYV. Written as DNA, the CDR3 is TGTGCGAGGACAGGCGCCTACGAGCAGTACGTC.

In DNA, the CDR3 is TGTGCCAGCTCACCGGGCAGTCCACTTGGAAACACCATATATTTT. Amino acid sequence: CASSPGSPLGNTIYF. The chain joins TRBV18 to TRBJ1-3; D is undetermined. V was shortened by 3 bases and J by 3 bases, with 12 bases between the two germline ends. This CDR3 comprises 15 residues. From germline, CDR1 is KGHSH and CDR2 LQKENI.

The chain recombines TRBV19 with TRBJ2-2; 9 bases agree with TRBD1. This CDR3 region has 15 residues. CDR1 LNHDA and CDR2 SQIVND come from the germline V gene (reference sequence). The V segment lost 7 bases and the J segment 0 bases; nucleotides outside the gene matches: 3. The CDR3 coding sequence is TGTGCCAGTACGGGGACAGGGTCGAACACCGGGGAGCTGTTTTTT. It specifies CASTGTGSNTGELFF.

The chain combines TRBV11-2 with TRBJ2-2, with D uncertain. Germline-derived CDR1 and CDR2 are SGHAT and FQNNGV. The CDR3 length is 13 residues. Trimming shortened V by 1 base and J by 8 bases, and 8 bases separated the two germline ends. This chain's CDR3 is CASSLARTGELFF. CDR3 nucleotides: TGTGCCAGCAGCTTAGCTCGTACTGGGGAGCTGTTTTTT.

V usage is TRBV5-1 and J usage is TRBJ1-1; no firm D call. CDR1 is SGHRS, CDR2 YFSETQ, per germline. Trimming took 0 bases from V and 3 from J, leaving 9 bases between them. This CDR3 spans 14 amino acids. The CDR3 here is CASSLAPGYTEAFF. The CDR3 DNA is TGCGCCAGCAGCTTGGCCCCGGGGTACACTGAAGCTTTCTTT.

The J gene is TRBJ2-2, the V gene TRBV6-5, with D perhaps TRBD1 (5 bases). This CDR3 is 14 amino acids long. Trimming took off 8 bases at V and 0 bases at J, with 10 bases between the two ends. Germline CDR1 and CDR2: MNHEY and SVGAGI. CDR3 loop: CASQTAANTGELFF. CDR3 coding DNA: TGTGCCAGCCAGACAGCCGCGAACACCGGGGAGCTGTTTTTT.

The rearrangement links TRBV5-1 to TRBJ2-1; D may be TRBD2 (5 bases). The germline V gene encodes CDR1 SGHRS and CDR2 YFSETQ. This CDR3 region has 16 residues. V gave up 1 base and J gave up 8 bases, with 19 bases separating them. The CDR3 reads CASSLRVGRLRDEQFF. The CDR3, as DNA: TGCGCCAGCAGCTTGAGGGTTGGGAGACTACGGGATGAGCAGTTCTTC. Complete variable domain (other parts from reference TRBV5-1 and TRBJ2-1): KAGVTQTPRYLIKTRGQQVTLSCSPISGHRSVSWYQQTPGQGLQFLFEYFSETQRNKGNFPGRFSGRQFSNSRSEMNVSTLELGDSALYLCASSLRVGRLRDEQFFGPGTRLTVL.

The rearrangement links TRBV10-3 to TRBJ2-1, with no clear D. The CDR3 is 15 residues long. Trimming shortened V by 0 bases and J by 1 base, and 7 bases separated the two germline ends. In germline, CDR1 is ENHRY, CDR2 SYGVKD. The CDR3, as DNA: TGTGCCATCAGTGAGTCTGGCAGATCCTACAATGAGCAGTTCTTC. It specifies CAISESGRSYNEQFF.